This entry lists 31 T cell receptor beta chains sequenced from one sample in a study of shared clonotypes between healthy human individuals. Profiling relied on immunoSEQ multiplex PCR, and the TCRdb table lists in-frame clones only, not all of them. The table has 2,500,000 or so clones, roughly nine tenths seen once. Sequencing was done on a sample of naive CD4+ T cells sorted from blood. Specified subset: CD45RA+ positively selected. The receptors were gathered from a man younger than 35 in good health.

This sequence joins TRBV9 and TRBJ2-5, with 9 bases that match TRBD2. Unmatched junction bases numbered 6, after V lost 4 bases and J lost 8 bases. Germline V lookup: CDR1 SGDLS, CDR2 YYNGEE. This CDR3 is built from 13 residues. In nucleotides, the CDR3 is TGTGCCAGCAGCCCGAGCGGGGGGAAAACCCAGTACTTC. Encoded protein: CASSPSGGKTQYF. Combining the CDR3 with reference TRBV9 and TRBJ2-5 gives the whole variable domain DSGVTQTPKHLITATGQRVTLRCSPRSGDLSVYWYQQSLDQGLQFLIQYYNGEERAKGNILERFSAQQFPDLHSELNLSSLELGDSALYFCASSPSGGKTQYFGPGTRLLVL.

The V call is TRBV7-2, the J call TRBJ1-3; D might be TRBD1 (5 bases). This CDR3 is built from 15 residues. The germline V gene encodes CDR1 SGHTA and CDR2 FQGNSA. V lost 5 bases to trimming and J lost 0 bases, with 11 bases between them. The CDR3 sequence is CASSRDSGSGNTIYF. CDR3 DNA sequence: TGTGCCAGCAGCCGGGACTCAGGCTCTGGAAACACCATATATTTT.

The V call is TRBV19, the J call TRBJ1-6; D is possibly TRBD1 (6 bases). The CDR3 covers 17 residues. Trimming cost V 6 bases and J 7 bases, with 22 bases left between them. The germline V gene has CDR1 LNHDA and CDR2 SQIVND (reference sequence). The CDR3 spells CASRNLGGGGANSPLHF. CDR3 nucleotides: TGTGCCAGTAGAAACCTCGGGGGAGGGGGAGCAAATTCACCCCTCCACTTT.

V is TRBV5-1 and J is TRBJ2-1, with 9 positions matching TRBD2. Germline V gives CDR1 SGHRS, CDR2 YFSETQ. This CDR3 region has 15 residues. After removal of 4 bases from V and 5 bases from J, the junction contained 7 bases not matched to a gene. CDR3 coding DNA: TGCGCCAGCAGCCCCACTAGCGGGCTAAACAATGAGCAGTTCTTC. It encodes CASSPTSGLNNEQFF. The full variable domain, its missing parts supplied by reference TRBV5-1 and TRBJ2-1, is KAGVTQTPRYLIKTRGQQVTLSCSPISGHRSVSWYQQTPGQGLQFLFEYFSETQRNKGNFPGRFSGRQFSNSRSEMNVSTLELGDSALYLCASSPTSGLNNEQFFGPGTRLTVL.

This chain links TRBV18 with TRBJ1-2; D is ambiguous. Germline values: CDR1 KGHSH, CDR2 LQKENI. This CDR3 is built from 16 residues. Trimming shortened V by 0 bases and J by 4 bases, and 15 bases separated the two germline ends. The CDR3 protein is CASSPPSEPAFYGYTF. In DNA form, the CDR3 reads TGTGCCAGCTCACCACCGAGCGAACCGGCATTCTATGGCTACACCTTC.

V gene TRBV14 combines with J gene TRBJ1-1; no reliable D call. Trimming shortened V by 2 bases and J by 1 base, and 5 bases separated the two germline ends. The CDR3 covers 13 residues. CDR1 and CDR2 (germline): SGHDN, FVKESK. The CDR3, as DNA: TGTGCCAGCAGCCAATGGGAGAACACTGAAGCTTTCTTT. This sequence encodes CASSQWENTEAFF.

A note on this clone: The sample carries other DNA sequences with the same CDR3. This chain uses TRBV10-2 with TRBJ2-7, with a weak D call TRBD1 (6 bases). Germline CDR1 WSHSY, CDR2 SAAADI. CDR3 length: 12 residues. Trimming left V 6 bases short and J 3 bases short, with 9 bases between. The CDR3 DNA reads TGCGCCAGCAGCGTACAGGGCTACGAGCAGTACTTC. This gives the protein CASSVQGYEQYF.

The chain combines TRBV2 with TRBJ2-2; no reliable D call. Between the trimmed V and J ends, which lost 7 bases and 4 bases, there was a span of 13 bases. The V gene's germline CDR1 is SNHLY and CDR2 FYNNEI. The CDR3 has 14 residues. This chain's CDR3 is CASTILSTTGELFF. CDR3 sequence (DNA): TGTGCCAGCACCATCCTTAGCACCACCGGGGAGCTGTTTTTT. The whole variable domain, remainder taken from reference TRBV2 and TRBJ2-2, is EPEVTQTPSHQVTQMGQEVILRCVPISNHLYFYWYRQILGQKVEFLVSFYNNEISEKSEIFDDQFSVERPDGSNFTLKIRSTKLEDSAMYFCASTILSTTGELFFGEGSRLTVL.

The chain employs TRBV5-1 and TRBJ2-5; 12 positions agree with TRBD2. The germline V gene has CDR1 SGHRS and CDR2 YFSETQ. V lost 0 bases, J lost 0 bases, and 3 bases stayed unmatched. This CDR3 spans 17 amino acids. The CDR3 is CASSLGGTSGYQETQYF. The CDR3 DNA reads TGCGCCAGCAGCTTGGGGGGGACTAGCGGGTACCAAGAGACCCAGTACTTC.

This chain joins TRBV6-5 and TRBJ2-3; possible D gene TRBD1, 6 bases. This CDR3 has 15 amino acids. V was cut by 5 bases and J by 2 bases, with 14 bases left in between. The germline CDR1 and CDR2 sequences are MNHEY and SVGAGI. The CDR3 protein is CASSLQGLATDTQYF. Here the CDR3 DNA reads TGTGCCAGCAGTCTACAGGGCCTCGCCACAGATACGCAGTATTTT.

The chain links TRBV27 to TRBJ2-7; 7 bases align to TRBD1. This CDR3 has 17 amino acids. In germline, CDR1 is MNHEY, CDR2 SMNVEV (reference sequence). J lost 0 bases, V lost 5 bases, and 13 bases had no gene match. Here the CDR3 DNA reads TGTGCCAGCAGTAAGAATCCGACAGGGCCGAGCTCCTACGAGCAGTACTTC. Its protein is CASSKNPTGPSSYEQYF.

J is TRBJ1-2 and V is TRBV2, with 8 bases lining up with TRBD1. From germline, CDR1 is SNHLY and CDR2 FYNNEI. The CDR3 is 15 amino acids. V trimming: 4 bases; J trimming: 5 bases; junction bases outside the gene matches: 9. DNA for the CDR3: TGTGCCAGCAGTGGACAGGGGTATCGTTTTTATGGCTACACCTTC. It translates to CASSGQGYRFYGYTF.

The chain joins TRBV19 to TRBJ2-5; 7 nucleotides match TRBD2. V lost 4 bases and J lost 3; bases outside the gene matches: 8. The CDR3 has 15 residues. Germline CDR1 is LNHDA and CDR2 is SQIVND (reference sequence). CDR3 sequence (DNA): TGTGCCAGTAGTAGGGCTAGCGGCCCTAAAGAGACCCAGTACTTC. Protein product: CASSRASGPKETQYF.

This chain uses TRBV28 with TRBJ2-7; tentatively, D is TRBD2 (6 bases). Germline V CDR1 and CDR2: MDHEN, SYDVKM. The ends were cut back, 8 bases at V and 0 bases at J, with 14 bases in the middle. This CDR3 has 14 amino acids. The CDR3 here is CASYTGLNSYEQYF. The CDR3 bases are TGTGCCAGCTATACGGGACTCAACTCCTACGAGCAGTACTTC.

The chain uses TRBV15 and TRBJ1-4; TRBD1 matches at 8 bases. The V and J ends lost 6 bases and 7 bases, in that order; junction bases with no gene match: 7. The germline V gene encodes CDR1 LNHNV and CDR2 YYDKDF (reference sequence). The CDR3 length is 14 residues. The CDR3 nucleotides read TGTGCCACCAGTCCAGGGGGCGCGGGTGAAAAACTGTTTTTT. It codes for CATSPGGAGEKLFF. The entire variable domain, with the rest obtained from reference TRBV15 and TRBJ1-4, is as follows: DAMVIQNPRYQVTQFGKPVTLSCSQTLNHNVMYWYQQKSSQAPKLLFHYYDKDFNNEADTPDNFQSRRPNTSFCFLDIRSPGLGDTAMYLCATSPGGAGEKLFFGSGTQLSVL.

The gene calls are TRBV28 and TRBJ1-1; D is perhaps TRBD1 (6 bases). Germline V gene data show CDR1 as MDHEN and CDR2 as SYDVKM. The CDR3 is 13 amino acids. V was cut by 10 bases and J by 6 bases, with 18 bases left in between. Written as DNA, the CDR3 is TGTGCCACCACGAGAAGACAGGATCCTGAAGCTTTCTTT. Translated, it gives CATTRRQDPEAFF.

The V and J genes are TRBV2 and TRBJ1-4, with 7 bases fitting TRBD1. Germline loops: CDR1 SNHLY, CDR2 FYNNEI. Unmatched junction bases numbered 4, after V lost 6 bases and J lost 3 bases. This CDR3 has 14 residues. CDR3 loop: CASRSGTANEKLFF. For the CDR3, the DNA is TGTGCCAGCAGGTCCGGGACAGCTAATGAAAAACTGTTTTTT.

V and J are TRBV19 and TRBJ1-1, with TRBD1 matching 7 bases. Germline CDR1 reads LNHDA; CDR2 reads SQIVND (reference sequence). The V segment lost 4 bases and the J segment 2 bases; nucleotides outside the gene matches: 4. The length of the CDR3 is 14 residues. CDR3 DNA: TGTGCCAGTAGTACGACAGGGTACAACACTGAAGCTTTCTTT. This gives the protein CASSTTGYNTEAFF.

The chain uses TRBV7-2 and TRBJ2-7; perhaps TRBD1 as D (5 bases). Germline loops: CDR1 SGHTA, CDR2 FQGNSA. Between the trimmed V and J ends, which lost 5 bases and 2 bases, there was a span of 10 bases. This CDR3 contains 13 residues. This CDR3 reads CASSQPTAYEQYF. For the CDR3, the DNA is TGTGCCAGCAGCCAACCGACAGCCTACGAGCAGTACTTC.

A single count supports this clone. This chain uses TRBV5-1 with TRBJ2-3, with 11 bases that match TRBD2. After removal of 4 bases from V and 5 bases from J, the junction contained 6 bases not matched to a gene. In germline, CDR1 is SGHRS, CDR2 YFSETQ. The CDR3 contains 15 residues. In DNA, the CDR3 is TGCGCCAGCAGCCACACTAGCGGGGGAGGAGATACGCAGTATTTT. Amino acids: CASSHTSGGGDTQYF.

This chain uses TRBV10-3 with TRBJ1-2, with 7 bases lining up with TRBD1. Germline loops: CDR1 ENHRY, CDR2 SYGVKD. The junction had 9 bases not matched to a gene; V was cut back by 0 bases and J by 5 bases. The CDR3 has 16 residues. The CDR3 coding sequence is TGTGCCATCAGTGAGTCGATGGGACAGCTCCTTTATGGCTACACCTTC. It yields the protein CAISESMGQLLYGYTF.

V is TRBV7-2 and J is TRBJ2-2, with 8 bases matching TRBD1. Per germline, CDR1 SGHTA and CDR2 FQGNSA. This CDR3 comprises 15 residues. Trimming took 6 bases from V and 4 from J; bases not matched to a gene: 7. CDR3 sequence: CASRMTGVPTGELFF. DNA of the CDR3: TGTGCCAGCAGGATGACAGGGGTGCCCACCGGGGAGCTGTTTTTT.

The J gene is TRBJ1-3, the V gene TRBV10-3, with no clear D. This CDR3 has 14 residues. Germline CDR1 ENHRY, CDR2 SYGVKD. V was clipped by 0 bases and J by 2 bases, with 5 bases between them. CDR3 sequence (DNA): TGTGCCATCAGTGAGTCCGTTACTGGAAACACCATATATTTT. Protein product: CAISESVTGNTIYF.

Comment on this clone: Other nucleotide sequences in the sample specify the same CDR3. For the CDR3, the DNA is TGTGCCATCAGTGGACAAGGAGCTAACTATGGCTACACCTTC. It codes for CAISGQGANYGYTF. The chain links TRBV10-3 to TRBJ1-2; D is ambiguous. The length of the CDR3 is 14 residues. V shed 4 bases and J shed 0 bases, with 9 bases lying between them. CDR1 ENHRY and CDR2 SYGVKD come from the germline V gene.

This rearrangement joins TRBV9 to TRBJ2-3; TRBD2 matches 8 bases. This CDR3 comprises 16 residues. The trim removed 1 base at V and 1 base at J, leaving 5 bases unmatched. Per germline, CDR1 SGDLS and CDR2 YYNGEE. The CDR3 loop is CASSVTGGAGTDTQYF. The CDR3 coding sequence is TGTGCCAGCAGCGTAACGGGGGGGGCAGGCACAGATACGCAGTATTTT.

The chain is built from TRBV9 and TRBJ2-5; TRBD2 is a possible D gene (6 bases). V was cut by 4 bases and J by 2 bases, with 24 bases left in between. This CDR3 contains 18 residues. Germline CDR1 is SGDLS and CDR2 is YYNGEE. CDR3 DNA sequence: TGTGCCAGCAGCAAACGAGCCTCCGGGACTGGGAGGCAAGAGACCCAGTACTTC. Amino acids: CASSKRASGTGRQETQYF.

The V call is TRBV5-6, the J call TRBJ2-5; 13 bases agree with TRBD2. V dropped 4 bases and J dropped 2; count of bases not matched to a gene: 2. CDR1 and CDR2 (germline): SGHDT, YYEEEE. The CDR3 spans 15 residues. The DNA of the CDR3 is TGTGCCAGCAGCGGGACTAGCGGGACACAAGAGACCCAGTACTTC. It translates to CASSGTSGTQETQYF.

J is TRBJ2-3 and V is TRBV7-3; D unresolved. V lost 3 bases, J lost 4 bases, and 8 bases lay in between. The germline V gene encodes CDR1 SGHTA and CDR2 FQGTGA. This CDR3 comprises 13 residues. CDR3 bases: TGTGCCAGCAGCTTTAACAGTCCAGATACGCAGTATTTT. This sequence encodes CASSFNSPDTQYF.

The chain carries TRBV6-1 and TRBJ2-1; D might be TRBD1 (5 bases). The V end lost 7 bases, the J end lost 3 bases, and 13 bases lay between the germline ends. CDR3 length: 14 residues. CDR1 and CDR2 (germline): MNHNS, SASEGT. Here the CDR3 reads CASIGHLGYNEQFF. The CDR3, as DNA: TGTGCCAGCATTGGACACCTGGGCTACAATGAGCAGTTCTTC.

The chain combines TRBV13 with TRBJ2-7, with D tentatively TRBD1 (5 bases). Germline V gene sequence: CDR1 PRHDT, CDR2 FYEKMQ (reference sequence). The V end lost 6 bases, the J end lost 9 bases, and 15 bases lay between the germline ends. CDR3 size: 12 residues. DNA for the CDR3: TGTGCCAGCAGGTCCAGGGCCTCCGGGCAGTACTTC. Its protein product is CASRSRASGQYF.

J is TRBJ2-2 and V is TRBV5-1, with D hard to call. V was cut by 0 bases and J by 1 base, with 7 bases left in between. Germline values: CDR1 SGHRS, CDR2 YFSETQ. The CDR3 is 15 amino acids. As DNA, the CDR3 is TGCGCCAGCAGCTTGGCGGCACTGAACACCGGGGAGCTGTTTTTT. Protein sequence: CASSLAALNTGELFF.